Below are 15 T cell receptor beta chains sequenced from a single sample in a study of PD-L1 blockade in urothelial cancer. Produced via immunoSEQ multiplex PCR; TCRdb's table is partial and in-frame only. The sample holds approximately 71,000 clones, roughly 84% seen once. Documented time point: pretreatment peripheral blood. The material was PBMCs, obtained around atezolizumab (anti-PD-L1) treatment. All receptors derive from a woman between 70 and 85 years old with urothelial cancer.

The sample holds a few counts of this clone. The rearrangement joins TRBV28 to TRBJ2-7, with 8 bases lining up with TRBD2. Germline V gene data show CDR1 as MDHEN and CDR2 as SYDVKM. V lost 3 bases to trimming and J lost 7 bases; unmatched junction nucleotides: 8. This CDR3 has 14 amino acids. As DNA, the CDR3 is TGTGCCAGCAGTTTCTCAGCGGGAGTGGGGGAGCAGTACTTC. Translating it yields CASSFSAGVGEQYF.

J is TRBJ2-5 and V is TRBV19; 14 bases align to TRBD2. V lost 6 bases and J lost 5; bases outside the gene matches: 8. CDR3 length equals 16 residues. Germline loops: CDR1 LNHDA, CDR2 SQIVND (reference sequence). This CDR3 reads CASSWTSGGTEETQYF. CDR3 nucleotides: TGTGCCAGTAGCTGGACTAGCGGGGGGACCGAGGAGACCCAGTACTTC.

This chain connects TRBV27 to TRBJ2-7, with a weak D call TRBD1 (6 bases). The ends were cut back, 3 bases at V and 13 bases at J, with 13 bases in the middle. Germline-derived CDR1 and CDR2 are MNHEY and SMNVEV (reference sequence). The CDR3 sequence is 11 residues long. The CDR3 nucleotides read TGTGCCAGCAGTTTCCCCACAGGGTATTACTTC. This translates into CASSFPTGYYF.

This chain connects TRBV7-9 to TRBJ2-1, with 11 nucleotides matching TRBD2. The V and J ends lost 1 base and 8 bases, in that order; junction bases with no gene match: 4. This CDR3 has 15 residues. In germline, CDR1 is SEHNR, CDR2 FQNEAQ (reference sequence). As DNA, the CDR3 is TGTGCCAGCAGCTTAGGTAGCGGGAGGGTCGATGAGCAGTTCTTC. Translating gives CASSLGSGRVDEQFF.

This clone was observed a few times. V is TRBV4-3 and J is TRBJ2-3; 9 bases agree with TRBD1. Looked up from germline, CDR1 is LGHNA and CDR2 is YSLEER. The CDR3 is made up of 16 amino acids. V lost 4 bases, J lost 1 base, and 6 bases stayed unmatched. CDR3 coding DNA: TGCGCCAGCAGCCGCTACAGGGGGCGCGGCACAGATACGCAGTATTTT. Protein sequence: CASSRYRGRGTDTQYF.

V gene TRBV4-1 combines with J gene TRBJ1-4; perhaps TRBD1 as D (5 bases). This CDR3 is built from 15 residues. Germline V CDR1 and CDR2: MGHRA, YSYEKL. The V and J ends lost 1 base and 3 bases respectively, with 9 bases between them. CDR3: CASSQVGLANEKLFF. The DNA of the CDR3 is TGCGCCAGCAGCCAAGTGGGACTAGCTAATGAAAAACTGTTTTTT.

This chain connects TRBV2 to TRBJ2-1, with TRBD2 as a possible D gene (5 bases). The CDR3 length is 18 residues. CDR1 is SNHLY, CDR2 FYNNEI, per germline. Trimming stripped 8 bases from V and 1 base from J, with 24 bases between. The CDR3 is CASLLLGEPRYSYNEQFF. CDR3 DNA sequence: TGTGCCAGCCTATTACTAGGTGAGCCTAGATATTCCTACAATGAGCAGTTCTTC.

J is TRBJ1-4 and V is TRBV7-9; D may be TRBD1 (6 bases). CDR3 length: 14 residues. Germline loops: CDR1 SEHNR, CDR2 FQNEAQ (reference sequence). V gave up 8 bases and J gave up 8 bases, with 18 bases separating them. The CDR3 DNA is TGTGCCAGCGTCAGGGGCAGGGAGGGAGAAAAACTGTTTTTT. Translating gives CASVRGREGEKLFF.

J is TRBJ2-1 and V is TRBV5-1; D possibly corresponds to TRBD2 (5 bases). Germline V gene lookup returns CDR1 SGHRS and CDR2 YFSETQ. V gave up 2 bases and J gave up 0 bases, with 12 bases separating them. CDR3 length equals 16 residues. In nucleotides, the CDR3 is TGCGCCAGCAGCTTTCCAGCGGAGCACTCCTACAATGAGCAGTTCTTC. It specifies CASSFPAEHSYNEQFF.

The chain recombines TRBV10-1 with TRBJ1-2; a weak D match, TRBD1 (6 bases). V was shortened by 4 bases and J by 7 bases, with 22 bases between the two germline ends. Germline V gene lookup returns CDR1 WNHNN and CDR2 SYGVQD (reference sequence). There are 16 residues in the CDR3. The DNA for the CDR3 is TGCGCCAGCAGTGCCCCCGGTACAGGGCCAGGGACTGGCTACACCTTC. It specifies CASSAPGTGPGTGYTF.

V and J are TRBV2 and TRBJ1-1, with no clear D. The V end was cut by 6 bases, the J end by 2 bases, with 13 bases between. The CDR3 is 14 amino acids. Germline V lookup: CDR1 SNHLY, CDR2 FYNNEI. The CDR3 region has the DNA TGTGCCAGCAGAAGCGGGAAGGACAACACTGAAGCTTTCTTT. Translated, it gives CASRSGKDNTEAFF.

The rearrangement links TRBV2 to TRBJ1-1; D possibly corresponds to TRBD1 (5 bases). The CDR3 runs to 14 residues. Germline V gene lookup returns CDR1 SNHLY and CDR2 FYNNEI. Between the trimmed V and J ends, which lost 3 bases and 3 bases, there was a span of 11 bases. The CDR3 bases are TGTGCCAGCAGTGACCAGGGCTCGTACACTGAAGCTTTCTTT. Protein: CASSDQGSYTEAFF.

V usage is TRBV5-1 and J usage is TRBJ1-1, with D maybe TRBD1 (5 bases). Trimming cost V 4 bases and J 10 bases, with 14 bases left between them. The germline V gene has CDR1 SGHRS and CDR2 YFSETQ. CDR3 size: 12 residues. Here the CDR3 reads CASSPGGQGAFF. The CDR3 DNA reads TGCGCCAGCAGCCCCGGAGGGCAGGGAGCTTTCTTT.

The V gene is TRBV2, the J gene TRBJ2-1; 8 bases are a match to TRBD2. From germline, CDR1 is SNHLY and CDR2 FYNNEI. V shed 8 bases and J 4 bases; nucleotides not matched to a gene: 7. The CDR3 is 14 residues long. This chain's CDR3 is CASRSGGPYNEQFF. The CDR3, as DNA: TGTGCCAGCCGAAGCGGGGGCCCTTACAATGAGCAGTTCTTC.

This chain joins TRBV6-1 and TRBJ1-1, with TRBD1 as a possible D gene (5 bases). V lost 8 bases, J lost 5 bases, and 18 bases lay in between. The CDR3 loop spans 14 amino acids. Per germline, CDR1 MNHNS and CDR2 SASEGT. As DNA, the CDR3 is TGTGCCAGCTTTCCGTGGGGCAGGGCGACTGAAGCTTTCTTT. This gives the protein CASFPWGRATEAFF.